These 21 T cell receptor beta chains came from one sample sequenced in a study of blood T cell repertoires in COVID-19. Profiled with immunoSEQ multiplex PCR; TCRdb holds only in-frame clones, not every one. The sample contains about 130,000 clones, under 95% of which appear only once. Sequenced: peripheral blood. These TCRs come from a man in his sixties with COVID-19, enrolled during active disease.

CDR3 sequence reads: CASREVDTQYF. In DNA, the CDR3 is TGTGCCTCCCGGGAGGTAGATACGCAGTATTTT. This chain connects TRBV30 to TRBJ2-3; 7 bases align to TRBD2. CDR1 GTSNPN and CDR2 SVGIG come from the germline V gene (reference sequence). Losses at the gene ends were 7 bases for V and 5 bases for J; bases not matched to a gene: 3. CDR3 size: 11 residues.

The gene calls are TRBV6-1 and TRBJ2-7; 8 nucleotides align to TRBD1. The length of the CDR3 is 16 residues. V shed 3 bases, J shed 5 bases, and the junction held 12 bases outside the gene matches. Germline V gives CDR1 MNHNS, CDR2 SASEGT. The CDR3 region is CASSESRDRKFHEQYF. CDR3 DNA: TGTGCCAGCAGTGAGAGCCGGGACAGGAAATTCCACGAGCAGTACTTC.

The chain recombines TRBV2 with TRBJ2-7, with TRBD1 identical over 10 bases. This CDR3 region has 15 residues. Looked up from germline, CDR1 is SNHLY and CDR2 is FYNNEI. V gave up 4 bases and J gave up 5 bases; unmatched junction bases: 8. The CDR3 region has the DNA TGTGCCAGCAGTGCGGACAGGGGGACCAACGACGAGCAGTACTTC. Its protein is CASSADRGTNDEQYF.

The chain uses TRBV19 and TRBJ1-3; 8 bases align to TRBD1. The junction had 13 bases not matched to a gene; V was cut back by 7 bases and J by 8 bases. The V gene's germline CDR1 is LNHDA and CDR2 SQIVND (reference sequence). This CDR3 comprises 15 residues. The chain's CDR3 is CASTEADRGWDTIYF. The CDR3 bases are TGTGCCAGTACCGAGGCCGACAGGGGATGGGACACCATATATTTT. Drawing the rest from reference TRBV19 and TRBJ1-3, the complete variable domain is DGGITQSPKYLFRKEGQNVTLSCEQNLNHDAMYWYRQDPGQGLRLIYYSQIVNDFQKGDIAEGYSVSREKKESFPLTVTSAQKNPTAFYLCASTEADRGWDTIYFGEGSWLTVV.

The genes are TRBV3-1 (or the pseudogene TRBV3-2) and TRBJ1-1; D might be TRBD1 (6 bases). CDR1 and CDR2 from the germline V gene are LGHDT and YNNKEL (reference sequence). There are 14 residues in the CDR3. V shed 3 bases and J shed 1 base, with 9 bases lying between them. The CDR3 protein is CASSQGAGNTEAFF. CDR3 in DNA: TGTGCCAGCAGCCAGGGGGCGGGGAACACTGAAGCTTTCTTT.

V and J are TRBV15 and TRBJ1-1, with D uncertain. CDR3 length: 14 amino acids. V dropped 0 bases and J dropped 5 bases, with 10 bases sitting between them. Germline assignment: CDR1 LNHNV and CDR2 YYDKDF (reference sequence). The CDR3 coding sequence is TGTGCCACCAGCAGAGAGTCCGGGAGGACTGAAGCTTTCTTT. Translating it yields CATSRESGRTEAFF.

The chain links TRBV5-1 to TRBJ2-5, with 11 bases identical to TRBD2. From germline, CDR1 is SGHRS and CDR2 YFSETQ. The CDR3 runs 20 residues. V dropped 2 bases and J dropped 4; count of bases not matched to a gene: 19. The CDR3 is CASSFPLPGLAALGPETQYF. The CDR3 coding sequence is TGCGCCAGCAGCTTCCCTCTTCCGGGACTAGCGGCTCTAGGCCCAGAGACCCAGTACTTC. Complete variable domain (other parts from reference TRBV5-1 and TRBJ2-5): KAGVTQTPRYLIKTRGQQVTLSCSPISGHRSVSWYQQTPGQGLQFLFEYFSETQRNKGNFPGRFSGRQFSNSRSEMNVSTLELGDSALYLCASSFPLPGLAALGPETQYFGPGTRLLVL.

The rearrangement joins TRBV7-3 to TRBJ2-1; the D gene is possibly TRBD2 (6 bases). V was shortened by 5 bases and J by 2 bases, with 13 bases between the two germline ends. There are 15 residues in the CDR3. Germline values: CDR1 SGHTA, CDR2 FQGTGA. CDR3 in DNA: TGTGCCAGCAGCCGGGACTCCGGTACCTACAATGAGCAGTTCTTC. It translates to CASSRDSGTYNEQFF.

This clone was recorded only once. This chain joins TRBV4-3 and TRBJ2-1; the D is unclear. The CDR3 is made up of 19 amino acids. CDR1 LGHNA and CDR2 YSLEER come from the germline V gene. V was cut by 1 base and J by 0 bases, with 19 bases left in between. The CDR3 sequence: CASSQVPESLSTSYNEQFF. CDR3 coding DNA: TGCGCCAGCAGCCAAGTCCCCGAGAGCCTATCAACCTCCTACAATGAGCAGTTCTTC.

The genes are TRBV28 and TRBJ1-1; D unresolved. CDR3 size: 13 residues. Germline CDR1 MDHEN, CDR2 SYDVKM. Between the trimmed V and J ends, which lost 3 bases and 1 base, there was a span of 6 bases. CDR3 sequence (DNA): TGTGCCAGCAGTTTGTTCAAGAACACTGAAGCTTTCTTT. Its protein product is CASSLFKNTEAFF.

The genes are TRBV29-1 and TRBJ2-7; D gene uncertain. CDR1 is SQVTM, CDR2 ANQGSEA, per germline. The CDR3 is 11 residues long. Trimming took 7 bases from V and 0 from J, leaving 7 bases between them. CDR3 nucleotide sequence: TGCAGCGCCTTTCGCTCCTACGAGCAGTACTTC. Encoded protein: CSAFRSYEQYF.

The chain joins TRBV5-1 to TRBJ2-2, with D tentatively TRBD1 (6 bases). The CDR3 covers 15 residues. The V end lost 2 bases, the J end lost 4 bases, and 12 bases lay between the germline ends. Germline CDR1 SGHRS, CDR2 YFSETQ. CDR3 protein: CASSFTGPSTGELFF. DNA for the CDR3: TGCGCCAGCAGCTTTACAGGGCCTAGCACCGGGGAGCTGTTTTTT.

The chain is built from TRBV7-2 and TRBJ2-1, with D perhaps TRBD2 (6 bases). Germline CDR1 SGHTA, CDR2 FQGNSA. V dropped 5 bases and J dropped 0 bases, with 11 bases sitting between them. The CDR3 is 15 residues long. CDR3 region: CASSRSGNSYNEQFF. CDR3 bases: TGTGCCAGCAGCCGTAGCGGAAACTCCTACAATGAGCAGTTCTTC.

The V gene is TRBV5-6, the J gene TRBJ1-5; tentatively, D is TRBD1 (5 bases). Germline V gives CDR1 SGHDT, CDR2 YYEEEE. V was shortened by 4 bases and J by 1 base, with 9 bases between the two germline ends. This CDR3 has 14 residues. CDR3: CASSLYRSNQPQHF. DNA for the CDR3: TGTGCCAGCAGCCTGTACAGGAGCAATCAGCCCCAGCATTTT.

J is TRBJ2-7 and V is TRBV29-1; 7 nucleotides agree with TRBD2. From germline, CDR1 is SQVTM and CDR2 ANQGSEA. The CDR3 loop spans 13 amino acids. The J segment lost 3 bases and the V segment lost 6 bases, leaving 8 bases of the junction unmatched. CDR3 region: CSVGIAGYYEQYF. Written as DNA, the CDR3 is TGCAGCGTGGGTATAGCGGGCTACTACGAGCAGTACTTC.

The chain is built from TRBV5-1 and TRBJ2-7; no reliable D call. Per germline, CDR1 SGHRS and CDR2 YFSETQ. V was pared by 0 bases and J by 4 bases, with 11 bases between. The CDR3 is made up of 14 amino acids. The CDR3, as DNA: TGCGCCAGCAGCTTGGGACTGGTGGGTTACGAGCAGTACTTC. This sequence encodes CASSLGLVGYEQYF.

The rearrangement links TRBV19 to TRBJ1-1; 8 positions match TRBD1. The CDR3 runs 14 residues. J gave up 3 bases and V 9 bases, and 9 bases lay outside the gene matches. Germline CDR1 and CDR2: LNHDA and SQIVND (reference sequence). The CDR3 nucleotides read TGTGCCAGCCTCGCCAGGGGGCTGGACACTGAAGCTTTCTTT. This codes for CASLARGLDTEAFF.

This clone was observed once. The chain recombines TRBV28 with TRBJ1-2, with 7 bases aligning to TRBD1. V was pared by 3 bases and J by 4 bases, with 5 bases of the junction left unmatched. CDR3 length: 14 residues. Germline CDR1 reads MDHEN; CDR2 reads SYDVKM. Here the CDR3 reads CASSLPGGGYGYTF. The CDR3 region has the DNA TGTGCCAGCAGTTTGCCAGGGGGAGGCTATGGCTACACCTTC.

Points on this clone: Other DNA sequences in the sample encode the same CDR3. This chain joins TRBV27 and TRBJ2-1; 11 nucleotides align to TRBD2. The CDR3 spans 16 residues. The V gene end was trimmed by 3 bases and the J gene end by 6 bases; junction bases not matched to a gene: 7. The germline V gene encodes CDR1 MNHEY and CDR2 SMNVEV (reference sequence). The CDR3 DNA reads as TGTGCCAGCAGTTTGTTTAGCGGGAGGGCCGGCAATGAGCAGTTCTTC. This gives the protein CASSLFSGRAGNEQFF.

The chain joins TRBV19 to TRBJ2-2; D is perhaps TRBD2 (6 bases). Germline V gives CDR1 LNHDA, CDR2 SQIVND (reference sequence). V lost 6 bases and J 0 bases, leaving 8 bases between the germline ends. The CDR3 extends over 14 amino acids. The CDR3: CASRGLANTGELFF. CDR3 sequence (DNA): TGTGCCAGTAGGGGACTCGCGAACACCGGGGAGCTGTTTTTT.

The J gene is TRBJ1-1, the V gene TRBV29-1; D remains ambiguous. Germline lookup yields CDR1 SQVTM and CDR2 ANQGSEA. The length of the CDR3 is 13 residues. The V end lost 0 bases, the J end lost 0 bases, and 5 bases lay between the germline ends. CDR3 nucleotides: TGCAGCGTTGAAGAGGCAGTGAACACTGAAGCTTTCTTT. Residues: CSVEEAVNTEAFF.